This TCR beta chain was identified in a study of blood T cell repertoires in COVID-19. At the level of the study: PBMCs, B-cell-depleted T cells, or T cells were the source of the cDNA or gDNA that made up the material.

Those enrolled, adults aged roughly 18 to 100 years, came from roughly 23 US areas. The study assigned cohorts using participant-reported clinical history. Among Cohort 3 donors, those recovered had two negative PCRs, clearance, or symptom resolution. Produced via immunoSEQ multiplex PCR; TCRdb's table is partial and in-frame only. This table holds around 20,000 clones, approximately 88% found once. This receptor was obtained from a woman aged 25 to 45 who had recovered from COVID-19. The sequenced sample consisted of PBMCs or T cells enriched from blood (not recorded which).

The CDR3 DNA reads TGTGCCAGCAGCGTACAGACAGGGAAAGGTATATACGAGCAGTACTTC. As protein: CASSVQTGKGIYEQYF. The chain uses TRBV9 and TRBJ2-7; 7 bases are shared with TRBD1. The trim removed 1 base at V and 4 bases at J, leaving 11 bases unmatched. The CDR3 spans 16 residues. From germline, CDR1 is SGDLS and CDR2 YYNGEE.